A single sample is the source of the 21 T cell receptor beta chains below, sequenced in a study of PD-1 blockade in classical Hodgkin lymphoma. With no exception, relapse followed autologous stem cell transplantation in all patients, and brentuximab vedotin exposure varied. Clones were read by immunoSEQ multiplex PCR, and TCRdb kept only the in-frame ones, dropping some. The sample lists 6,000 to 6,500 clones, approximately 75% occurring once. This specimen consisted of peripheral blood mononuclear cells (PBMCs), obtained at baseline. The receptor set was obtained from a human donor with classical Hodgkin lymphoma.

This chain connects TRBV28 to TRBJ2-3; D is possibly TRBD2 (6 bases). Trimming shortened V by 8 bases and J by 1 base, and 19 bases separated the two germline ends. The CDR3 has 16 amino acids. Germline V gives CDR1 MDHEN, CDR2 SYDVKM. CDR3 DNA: TGTGCCAGCTTCCCTCTTTCGGACTATCGCACAGATACGCAGTATTTT. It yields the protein CASFPLSDYRTDTQYF.

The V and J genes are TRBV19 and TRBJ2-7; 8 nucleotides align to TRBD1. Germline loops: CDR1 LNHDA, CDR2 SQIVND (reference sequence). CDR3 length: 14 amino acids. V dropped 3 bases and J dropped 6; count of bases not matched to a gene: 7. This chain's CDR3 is CASSMKSGQGEQYF. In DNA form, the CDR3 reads TGTGCCAGTAGTATGAAATCTGGACAGGGCGAGCAGTACTTC. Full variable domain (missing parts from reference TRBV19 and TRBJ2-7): DGGITQSPKYLFRKEGQNVTLSCEQNLNHDAMYWYRQDPGQGLRLIYYSQIVNDFQKGDIAEGYSVSREKKESFPLTVTSAQKNPTAFYLCASSMKSGQGEQYFGPGTRLTVT.

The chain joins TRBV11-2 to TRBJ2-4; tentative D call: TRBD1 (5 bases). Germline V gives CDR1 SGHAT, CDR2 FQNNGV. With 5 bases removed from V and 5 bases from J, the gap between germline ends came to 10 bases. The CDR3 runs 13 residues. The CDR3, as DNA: TGTGCCAGCAGCCGCCCCAGGGAAAACATTCAGTACTTC. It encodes CASSRPRENIQYF.

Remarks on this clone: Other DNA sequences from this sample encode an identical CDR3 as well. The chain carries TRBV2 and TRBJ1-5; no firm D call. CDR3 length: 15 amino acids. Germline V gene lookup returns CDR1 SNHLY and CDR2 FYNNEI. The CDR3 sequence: CAAVSAKYSNQPQHF. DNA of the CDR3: TGTGCAGCAGTGTCGGCTAAATATAGCAATCAGCCCCAGCATTTT.

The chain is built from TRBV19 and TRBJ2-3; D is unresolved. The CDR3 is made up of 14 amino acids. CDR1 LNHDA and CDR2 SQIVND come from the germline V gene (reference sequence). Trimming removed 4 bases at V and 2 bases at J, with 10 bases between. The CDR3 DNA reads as TGTGCCAGTAGTAAATTGGCTAACACAGATACGCAGTATTTT. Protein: CASSKLANTDTQYF.

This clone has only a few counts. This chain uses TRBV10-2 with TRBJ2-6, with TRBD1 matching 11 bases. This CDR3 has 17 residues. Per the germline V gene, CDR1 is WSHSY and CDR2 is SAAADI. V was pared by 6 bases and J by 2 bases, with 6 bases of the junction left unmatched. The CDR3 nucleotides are TGCGCCAGCAGGGGACAGGGGGTATTTGCTGGGGCCAACGTCCTGACTTTC. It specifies CASRGQGVFAGANVLTF.

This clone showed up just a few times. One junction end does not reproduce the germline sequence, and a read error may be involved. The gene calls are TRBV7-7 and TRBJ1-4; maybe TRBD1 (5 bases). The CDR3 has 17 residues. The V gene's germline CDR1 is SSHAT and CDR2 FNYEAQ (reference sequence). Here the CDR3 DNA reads TGTGCTAGCAGCTCAGATCGGCAGGGTATGACTAATGAAAAACTGTTTTTT. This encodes CASSSDRQGMTNEKLFF.

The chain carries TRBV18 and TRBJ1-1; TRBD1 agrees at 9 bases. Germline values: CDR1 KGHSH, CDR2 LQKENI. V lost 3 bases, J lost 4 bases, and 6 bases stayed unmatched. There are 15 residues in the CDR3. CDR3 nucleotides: TGTGCCAGCTCACCCCTATCGACAGGGGGCACTGAAGCTTTCTTT. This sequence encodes CASSPLSTGGTEAFF.

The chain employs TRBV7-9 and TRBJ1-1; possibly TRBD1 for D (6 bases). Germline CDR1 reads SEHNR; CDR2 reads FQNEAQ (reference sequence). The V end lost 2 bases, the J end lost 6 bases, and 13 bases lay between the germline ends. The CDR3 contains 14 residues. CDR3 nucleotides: TGTGCCAGCAGCTTAACGTTCAGGGGCTCTGAAGCTTTCTTT. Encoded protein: CASSLTFRGSEAFF.

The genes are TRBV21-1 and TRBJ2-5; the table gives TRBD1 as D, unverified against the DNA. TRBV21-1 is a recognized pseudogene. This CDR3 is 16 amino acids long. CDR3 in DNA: TGTGCCAGCAGCAAAGTTACGGGACAGGGAAGGGAGACCCAGTACTTC. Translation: CASSKVTGQGRETQYF.

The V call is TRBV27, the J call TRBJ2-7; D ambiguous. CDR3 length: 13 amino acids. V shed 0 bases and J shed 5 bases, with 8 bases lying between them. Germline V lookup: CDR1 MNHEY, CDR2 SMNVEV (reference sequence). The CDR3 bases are TGTGCCAGCAGTTTATCCTGGGTCCACGAGCAGTACTTC. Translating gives CASSLSWVHEQYF.

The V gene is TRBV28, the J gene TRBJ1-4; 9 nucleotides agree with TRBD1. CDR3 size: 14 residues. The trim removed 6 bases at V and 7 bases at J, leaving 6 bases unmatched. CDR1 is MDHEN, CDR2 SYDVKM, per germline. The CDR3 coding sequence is TGTGCCAGCAGCCCAGACAGGGGGGGTGAAAAACTGTTTTTT. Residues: CASSPDRGGEKLFF.

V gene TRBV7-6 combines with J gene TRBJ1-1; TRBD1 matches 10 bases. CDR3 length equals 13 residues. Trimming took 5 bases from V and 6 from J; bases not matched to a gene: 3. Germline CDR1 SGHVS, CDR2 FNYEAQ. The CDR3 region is CASSDRGRSEAFF. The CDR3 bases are TGTGCCAGCAGCGACAGGGGGCGGTCTGAAGCTTTCTTT. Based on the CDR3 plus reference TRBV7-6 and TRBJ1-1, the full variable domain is GAGVSQSPRYKVTKRGQDVALRCDPISGHVSLYWYRQALGQGPEFLTYFNYEAQQDKSGLPNDRFSAERPEGSISTLTIQRTEQRDSAMYRCASSDRGRSEAFFGQGTRLTVV.

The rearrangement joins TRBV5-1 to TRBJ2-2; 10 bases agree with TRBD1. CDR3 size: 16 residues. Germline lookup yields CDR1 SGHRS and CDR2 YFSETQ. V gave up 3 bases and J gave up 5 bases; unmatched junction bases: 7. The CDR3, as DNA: TGCGCCAGCAGCTACCCGACAGGGGGCGCAACCGGGGAGCTGTTTTTT. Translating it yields CASSYPTGGATGELFF.

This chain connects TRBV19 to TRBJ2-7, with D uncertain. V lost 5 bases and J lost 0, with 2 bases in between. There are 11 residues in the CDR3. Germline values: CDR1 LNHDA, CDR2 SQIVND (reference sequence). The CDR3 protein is CASSGSYEQYF. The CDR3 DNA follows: TGTGCCAGTAGTGGCTCCTACGAGCAGTACTTC.

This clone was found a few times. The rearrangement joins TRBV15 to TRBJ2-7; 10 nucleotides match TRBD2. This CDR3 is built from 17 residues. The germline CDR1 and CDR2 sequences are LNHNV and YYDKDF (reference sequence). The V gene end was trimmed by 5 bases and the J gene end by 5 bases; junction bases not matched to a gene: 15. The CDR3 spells CATSRRTGGLAGDEQYF. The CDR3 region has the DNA TGTGCCACCAGCCGCCGAACTGGCGGGCTAGCGGGAGACGAGCAGTACTTC.

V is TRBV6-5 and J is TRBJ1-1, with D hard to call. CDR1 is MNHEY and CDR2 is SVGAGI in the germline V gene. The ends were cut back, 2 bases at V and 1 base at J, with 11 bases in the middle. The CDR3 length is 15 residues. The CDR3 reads CASSYTPNRNTEAFF. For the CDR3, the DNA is TGTGCCAGCAGTTACACCCCAAACAGGAACACTGAAGCTTTCTTT.

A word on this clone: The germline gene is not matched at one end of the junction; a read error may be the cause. The CDR3: CASSWGLTTRELFF. CDR3 coding DNA: TGTGCCAGTAGTTGGGGACTTACCACCAGGGAGCTGTTTTTT. V and J are TRBV19 and TRBJ2-2; D is possibly TRBD2 (6 bases). The CDR3 sequence is 14 residues long. Germline-derived CDR1 and CDR2 are LNHDA and SQIVND (reference sequence).

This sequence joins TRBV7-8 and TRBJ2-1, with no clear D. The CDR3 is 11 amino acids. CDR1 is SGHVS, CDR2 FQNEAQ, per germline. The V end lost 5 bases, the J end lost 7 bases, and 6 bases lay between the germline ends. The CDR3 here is CASSPKNEQFF. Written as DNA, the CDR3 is TGTGCCAGCAGCCCGAAAAATGAGCAGTTCTTC.

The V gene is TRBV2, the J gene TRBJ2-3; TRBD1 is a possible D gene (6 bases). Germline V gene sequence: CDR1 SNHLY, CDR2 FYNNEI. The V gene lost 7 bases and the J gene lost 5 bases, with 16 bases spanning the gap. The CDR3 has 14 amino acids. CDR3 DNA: TGTGCCAGCACCAACTCGGGACACCAAGATACGCAGTATTTT. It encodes CASTNSGHQDTQYF.

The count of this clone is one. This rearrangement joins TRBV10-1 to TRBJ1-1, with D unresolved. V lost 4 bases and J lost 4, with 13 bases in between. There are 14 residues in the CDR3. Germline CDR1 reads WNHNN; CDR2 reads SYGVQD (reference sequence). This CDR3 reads CASSAFGVGTEAFF. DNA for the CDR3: TGCGCCAGCAGTGCTTTTGGGGTCGGCACTGAAGCTTTCTTT.